The 12 T cell receptor beta chains below were found in one sample sequenced in a study of blood T cell repertoires in COVID-19. TCRdb's copy holds only in-frame clones and misses some; the assay was immunoSEQ multiplex PCR. Here the sample spans some 170,000 clones, more than 60% being singletons. The sequenced sample was peripheral blood. The source of these receptors is a man between 60 and 70 years old with acute or convalescent COVID-19.

The chain employs TRBV4-3 and TRBJ1-6; 10 nucleotides line up with TRBD1. There are 18 residues in the CDR3. Trimming cost V 11 bases and J 5 bases; bases outside gene matches: 18. Germline CDR1 is LGHNA and CDR2 is YSLEER. The CDR3 DNA is TGCGCCGGGGACCGGGACAGGGGCCACCAGCCACATAATTCACCCCTCCACTTT. Protein sequence: CAGDRDRGHQPHNSPLHF.

The chain joins TRBV30 to TRBJ1-1; 9 bases line up with TRBD1. Per the germline V gene, CDR1 is GTSNPN and CDR2 is SVGIG (reference sequence). V lost 0 bases, J lost 5 bases, and 13 bases stayed unmatched. The CDR3 totals 17 residues. The CDR3 DNA sequence: TGTGCCTGGAGTGTAAAGGACAGGGGTTCGCTGGGTACTGAAGCTTTCTTT. Translating it yields CAWSVKDRGSLGTEAFF.

The chain links TRBV11-3 to TRBJ2-1, with D uncertain. The ends were cut back, 2 bases at V and 5 bases at J, with 7 bases in the middle. Germline V CDR1 and CDR2: SGHNT, YENEEA. The CDR3 is 13 residues long. CDR3 DNA: TGTGCCAGCAGCTTAAATCAGGACAATGAGCAGTTCTTC. Protein sequence: CASSLNQDNEQFF.

The gene calls are TRBV3-1 (or the pseudogene TRBV3-2) and TRBJ2-1; 7 bases map to TRBD1. The J segment lost 6 bases and the V segment lost 1 base, leaving 6 bases of the junction unmatched. Germline V gene lookup returns CDR1 LGHDT and CDR2 YNNKEL (reference sequence). This CDR3 is built from 15 residues. The DNA of the CDR3 is TGTGCCAGCAGCCAAGGGACAGGTTTTAGCAATGAGCAGTTCTTC. Encoded protein: CASSQGTGFSNEQFF.

The chain couples TRBV19 to TRBJ1-6, with TRBD1 matching over 8 bases. V shed 6 bases and J 11 bases; nucleotides not matched to a gene: 12. CDR1 is LNHDA, CDR2 SQIVND, per germline (reference sequence). The CDR3 loop spans 15 amino acids. Here the CDR3 DNA reads TGTGCCAGTAGACAGGACAGGGAGCCGCAGGCACCCCTCCACTTT. It yields the protein CASRQDREPQAPLHF.

A note on this clone: The sample holds other DNA sequences that translate to the same CDR3. This sequence joins TRBV9 and TRBJ2-7; 7 bases map to TRBD1. The CDR3 is 15 residues long. Germline V gene sequence: CDR1 SGDLS, CDR2 YYNGEE. J gave up 1 base and V 2 bases, and 6 bases lay outside the gene matches. In DNA form, the CDR3 reads TGTGCCAGCAGCGTGGCAGGGACAGCATCCTACGAGCAGTACTTC. Protein sequence: CASSVAGTASYEQYF.

The gene calls are TRBV10-2 and TRBJ1-4, with D possibly being TRBD1 (5 bases). CDR1 is WSHSY and CDR2 is SAAADI in the germline V gene. The CDR3 has 15 residues. Trimming stripped 6 bases from V and 0 bases from J, with 11 bases between. CDR3: CASRGVAPTNEKLFF. The CDR3 coding sequence is TGCGCCAGCAGAGGGGTCGCACCAACTAATGAAAAACTGTTTTTT.

This sequence joins TRBV11-3 and TRBJ2-1; TRBD2 is a possible D gene (5 bases). The CDR3 sequence is 14 residues long. Germline assignment: CDR1 SGHNT and CDR2 YENEEA. The V and J ends lost 1 base and 3 bases respectively, with 7 bases between them. The DNA of the CDR3 is TGTGCCAGCAGCTTAGGAGGGAACTACAATGAGCAGTTCTTC. As protein: CASSLGGNYNEQFF.

The chain uses TRBV7-9 and TRBJ2-4; D is ambiguous. Between the trimmed V and J ends, which lost 1 base and 5 bases, there was a span of 12 bases. Looked up from germline, CDR1 is SEHNR and CDR2 is FQNEAQ (reference sequence). CDR3 size: 15 residues. CDR3 sequence: CASSLDGYRENIQYF. The CDR3 nucleotides are TGTGCCAGCAGCTTAGATGGGTATCGGGAAAACATTCAGTACTTC.

The rearrangement uses TRBV4-1 and TRBJ1-2, with D uncertain. Germline lookup yields CDR1 MGHRA and CDR2 YSYEKL. The CDR3 has 15 amino acids. Trimming cost V 0 bases and J 4 bases, with 12 bases left between them. CDR3 loop: CASSQDSSKPYGYTF. As DNA, the CDR3 is TGCGCCAGCAGCCAAGATAGTAGCAAACCCTATGGCTACACCTTC.

This clone showed up just a few times. Other DNA sequences from this sample encode an identical CDR3 as well. This chain links TRBV24-1 with TRBJ1-6; perhaps TRBD1 as D (6 bases). V gave up 3 bases and J gave up 5 bases, with 7 bases separating them. The CDR3 consists of 14 residues. The germline gives CDR1 KGHDR, CDR2 SFDVKD. CDR3 coding DNA: TGTGCCACCAGTGATAGGACAGATAATTCACCCCTCCACTTT. Its translation: CATSDRTDNSPLHF.

The chain is built from TRBV5-6 and TRBJ2-3; a possible D gene is TRBD1 (5 bases). V lost 4 bases and J lost 4, with 16 bases in between. Per the germline V gene, CDR1 is SGHDT and CDR2 is YYEEEE. The CDR3 has 15 amino acids. As DNA, the CDR3 is TGTGCCAGCAGCCGACACAGGTGGAGAGCAGATACGCAGTATTTT. Encoded protein: CASSRHRWRADTQYF.